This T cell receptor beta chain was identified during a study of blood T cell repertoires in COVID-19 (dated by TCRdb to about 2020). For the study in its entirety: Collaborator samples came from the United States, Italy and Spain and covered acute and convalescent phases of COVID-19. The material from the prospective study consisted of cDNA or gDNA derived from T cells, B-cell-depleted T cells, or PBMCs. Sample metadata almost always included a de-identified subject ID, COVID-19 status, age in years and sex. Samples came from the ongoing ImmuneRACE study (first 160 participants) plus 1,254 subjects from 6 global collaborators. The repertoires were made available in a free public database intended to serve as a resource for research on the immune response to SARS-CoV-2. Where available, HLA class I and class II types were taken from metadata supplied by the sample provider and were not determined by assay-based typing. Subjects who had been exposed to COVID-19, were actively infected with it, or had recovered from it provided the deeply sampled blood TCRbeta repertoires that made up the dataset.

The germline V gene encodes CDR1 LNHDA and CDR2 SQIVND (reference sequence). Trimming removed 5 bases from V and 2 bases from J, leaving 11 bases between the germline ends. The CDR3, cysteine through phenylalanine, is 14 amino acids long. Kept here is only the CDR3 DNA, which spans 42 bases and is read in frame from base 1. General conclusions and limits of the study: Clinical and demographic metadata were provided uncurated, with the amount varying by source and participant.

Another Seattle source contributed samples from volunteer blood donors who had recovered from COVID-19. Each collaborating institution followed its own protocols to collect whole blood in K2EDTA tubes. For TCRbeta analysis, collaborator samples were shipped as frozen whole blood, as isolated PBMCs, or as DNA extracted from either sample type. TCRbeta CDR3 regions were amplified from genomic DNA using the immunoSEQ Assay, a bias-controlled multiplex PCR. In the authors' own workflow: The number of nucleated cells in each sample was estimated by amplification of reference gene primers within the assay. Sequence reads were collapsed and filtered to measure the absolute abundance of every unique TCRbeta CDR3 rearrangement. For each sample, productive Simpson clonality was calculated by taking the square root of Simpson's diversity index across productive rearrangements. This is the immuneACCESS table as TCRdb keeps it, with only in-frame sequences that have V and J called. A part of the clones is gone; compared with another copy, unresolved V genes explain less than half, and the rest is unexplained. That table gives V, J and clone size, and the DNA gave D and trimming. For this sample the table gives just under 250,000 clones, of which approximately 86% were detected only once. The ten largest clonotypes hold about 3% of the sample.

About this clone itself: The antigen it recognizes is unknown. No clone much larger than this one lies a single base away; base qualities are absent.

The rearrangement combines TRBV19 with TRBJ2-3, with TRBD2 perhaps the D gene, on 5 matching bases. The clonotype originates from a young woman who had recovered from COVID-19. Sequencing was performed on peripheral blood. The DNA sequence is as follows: TGTGCCAGTAGTCTTTACGGGAACACAGATACGCAGTATTTT. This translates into CASSLYGNTDTQYF.